This TCR beta chain was profiled in a study of tumor and adjacent non-tumor tissue in lung cancer (dated by TCRdb to 2016 to 2019). With respect to the entire study: Patients with adenocarcinoma (roughly 12), squamous cell carcinoma (2) and small cell lung cancer (1) were included in the cohort. Among the approximately 15 patients, ages ranged from roughly 31 to 85 years, some ten were men and 5 were women, and disease was TNM stage I to III. In total, sequencing yielded 125,075,908 productive TCRbeta reads, which works out to an average of about 4.2 million reads per sample. The study compared bulk TCRbeta repertoires between lung tumor tissue and matched distant non-tumor lung tissue from 15 lung cancer patients. Approximately 31 paired specimens, one tumor and one normal lung sample per patient, were profiled by TCRbeta CDR3 sequencing.

Overall study results and their limits: Because peripheral blood was not sequenced, the blood TCRbeta repertoires of the lung cancer patients in the study went unexamined. Neither the sequencing platform nor unique molecular identifiers are named or mentioned anywhere in the methods. With only approximately 15 patients in the cohort, the authors noted that larger samples and more detailed clinical data are needed. TCR diversity was significantly higher in younger patients, and greater tumor TCR diversity was associated with shorter overall survival and shorter disease-free survival. In normal lung, the top 100 clones accounted for a significantly larger cumulative share of the repertoire than in tumor tissue. Significantly higher TCR diversity (inverse Simpson) was observed in tumor tissue than in normal lung tissue (approximately 400 vs 170, P = 0.0075, Mann-Whitney U test).

V and J are truncated by 5 bases and 6 bases respectively, leaving an intervening sequence of 17 bases. Reading from cysteine to phenylalanine, the CDR3 counts 15 amino acids. Only CDR3 DNA is held: 45 bases, read in frame from base 1. The germline V gene gives CDR1 as MNHNS and CDR2 as SASEGT. RNA was isolated from bulk, unsorted tissue, and RNA quality was assessed with a NanoDrop ND-1000 and an Agilent 2100. Normal lung samples were distant non-tumor tissue taken more than 3 cm from the tumor edge. Newly diagnosed lung cancer patients without prior chemotherapy who had been admitted for thoracic surgery in China between August and November 2014 were enrolled as donors. Anyone who had undergone radiotherapy or chemotherapy before, or who had another cancer at the same time, was left out of the study. Surgical tissue pieces of roughly 1-2 cm3 were preserved in RNAlater solution and were kept at -80 degrees C until use.

Notes on this clonotype: No cognate antigen has been identified for it. Per-base quality was not reported, and no clone a single base away is much larger than it.

Libraries were made using multiplex PCR. Data came from an Illumina HiSeq 2500. Following protocols modified from ARM-PCR, the researchers constructed TCRbeta libraries through three rounds of nested PCR with primers (Table S4). Before sequencing, PCR products of 200-500 bp were excised from the gel and purified with the QIAquick gel extraction kit. The published analysis was carried out like this. Trimmomatic was used to clean the reads, FLASH was used to merge the reads into complete CDR3 sequences, and MiTCR was used to assign the reads to V(D)J germline segments. Clonal diversity was calculated as the inverse Simpson's index using VDJtools. A read counted as productive if the sequence was in-frame and lacked a premature stop codon. Starting from the raw public reads, TCRdb applied fastp trimming at Q25, assembled clones with MiXCR and retained in-frame beta chains. All rows with the same CDR3 protein become a single entry with the most common DNA and genes. What appears here as the V and J calls and clone size reflects TCRdb's work, not the paper's. The sample data list roughly 74,000 distinct CDR3 sequences, and over 60% of these were observed just once. Around two fifths of the sample belongs to the ten largest clones.

The clonotype comes from a man between 65 and 85 years old with non-small cell lung cancer. The chain was built from TRBV6-1 and TRBJ1-5, and TRBD1 may be the D gene, going by 6 matching bases. The sequenced sample was distant non-tumor lung tissue. The CDR3 loop reads CASSKETGGVQPQHF. The bases are TGTGCCAGCAGTAAAGAGACCGGGGGCGTTCAGCCCCAGCATTTT.